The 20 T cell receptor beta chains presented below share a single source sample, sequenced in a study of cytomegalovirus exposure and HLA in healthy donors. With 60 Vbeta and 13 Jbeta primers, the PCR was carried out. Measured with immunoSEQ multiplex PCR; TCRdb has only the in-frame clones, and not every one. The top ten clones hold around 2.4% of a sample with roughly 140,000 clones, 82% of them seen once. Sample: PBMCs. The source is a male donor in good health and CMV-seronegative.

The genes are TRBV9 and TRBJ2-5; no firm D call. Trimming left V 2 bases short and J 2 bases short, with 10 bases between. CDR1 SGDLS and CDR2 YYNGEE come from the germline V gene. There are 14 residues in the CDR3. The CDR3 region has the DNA TGTGCCAGCAGCGTTTCGGGTTTTCAAGAGACCCAGTACTTC. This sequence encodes CASSVSGFQETQYF.

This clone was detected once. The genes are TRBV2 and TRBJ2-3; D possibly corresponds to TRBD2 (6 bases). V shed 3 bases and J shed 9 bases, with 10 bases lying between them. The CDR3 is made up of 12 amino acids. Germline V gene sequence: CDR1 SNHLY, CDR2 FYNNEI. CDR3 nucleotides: TGTGCCAGCAGTGATGGGCTAGCGACGCAGTATTTT. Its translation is CASSDGLATQYF.

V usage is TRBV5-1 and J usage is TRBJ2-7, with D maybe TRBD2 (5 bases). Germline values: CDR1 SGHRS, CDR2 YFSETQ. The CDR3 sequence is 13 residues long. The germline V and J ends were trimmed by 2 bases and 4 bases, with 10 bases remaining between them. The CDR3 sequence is CASSFEGGYEQYF. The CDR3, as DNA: TGCGCCAGCAGCTTCGAGGGTGGATACGAGCAGTACTTC.

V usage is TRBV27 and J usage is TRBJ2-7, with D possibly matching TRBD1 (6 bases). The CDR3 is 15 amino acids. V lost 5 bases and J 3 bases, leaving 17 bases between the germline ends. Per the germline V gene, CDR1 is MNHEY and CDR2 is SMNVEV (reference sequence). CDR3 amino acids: CASSTMSGVGYEQYF. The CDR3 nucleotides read TGTGCCAGCAGTACAATGTCAGGGGTTGGCTACGAGCAGTACTTC.

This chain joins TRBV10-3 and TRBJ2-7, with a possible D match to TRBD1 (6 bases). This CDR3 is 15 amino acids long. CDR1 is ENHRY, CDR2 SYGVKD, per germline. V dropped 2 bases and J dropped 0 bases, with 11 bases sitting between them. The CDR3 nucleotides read TGTGCCATCAGTGAGCCAGGGGTTAGCTCCTACGAGCAGTACTTC. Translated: CAISEPGVSSYEQYF.

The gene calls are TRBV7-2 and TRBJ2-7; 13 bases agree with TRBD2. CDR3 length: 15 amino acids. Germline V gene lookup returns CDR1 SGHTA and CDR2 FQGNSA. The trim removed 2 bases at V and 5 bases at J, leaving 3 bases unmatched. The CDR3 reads CASSLRLAGGHEQYF. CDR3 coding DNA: TGTGCCAGCAGCTTACGACTAGCGGGAGGCCACGAGCAGTACTTC.

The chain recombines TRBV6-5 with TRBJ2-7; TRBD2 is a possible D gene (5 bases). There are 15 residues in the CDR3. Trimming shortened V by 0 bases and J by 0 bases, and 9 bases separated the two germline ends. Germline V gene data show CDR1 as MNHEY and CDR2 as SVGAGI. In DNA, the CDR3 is TGTGCCAGCAGTTACTCGGATGGGAGCTCCTACGAGCAGTACTTC. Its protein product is CASSYSDGSSYEQYF.

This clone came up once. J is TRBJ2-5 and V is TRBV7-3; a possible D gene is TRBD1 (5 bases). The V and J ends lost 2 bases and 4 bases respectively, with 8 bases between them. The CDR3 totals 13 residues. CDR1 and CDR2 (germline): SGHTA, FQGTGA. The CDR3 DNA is TGTGCCAGCAGCTTACAGGGTCGAGAGACCCAGTACTTC. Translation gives CASSLQGRETQYF.

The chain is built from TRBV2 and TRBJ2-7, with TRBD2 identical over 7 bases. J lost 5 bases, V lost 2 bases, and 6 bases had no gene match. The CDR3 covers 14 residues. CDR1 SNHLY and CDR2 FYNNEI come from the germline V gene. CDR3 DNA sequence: TGTGCCAGCAGTGAACGAAACGGGAGGAACGAGCAGTACTTC. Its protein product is CASSERNGRNEQYF. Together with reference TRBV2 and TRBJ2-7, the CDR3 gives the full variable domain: EPEVTQTPSHQVTQMGQEVILRCVPISNHLYFYWYRQILGQKVEFLVSFYNNEISEKSEIFDDQFSVERPDGSNFTLKIRSTKLEDSAMYFCASSERNGRNEQYFGPGTRLTVT.

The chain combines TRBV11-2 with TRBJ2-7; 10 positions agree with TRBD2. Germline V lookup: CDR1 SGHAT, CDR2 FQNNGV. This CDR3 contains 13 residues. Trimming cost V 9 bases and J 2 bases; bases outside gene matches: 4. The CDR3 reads CASSSGRAYEQYF. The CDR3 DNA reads TGTGCCAGTTCGAGCGGGAGGGCCTACGAGCAGTACTTC. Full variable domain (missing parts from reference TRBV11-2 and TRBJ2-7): EAGVAQSPRYKIIEKRQSVAFWCNPISGHATLYWYQQILGQGPKLLIQFQNNGVVDDSQLPKDRFSAERLKGVDSTLKIQPAKLEDSAVYLCASSSGRAYEQYFGPGTRLTVT.

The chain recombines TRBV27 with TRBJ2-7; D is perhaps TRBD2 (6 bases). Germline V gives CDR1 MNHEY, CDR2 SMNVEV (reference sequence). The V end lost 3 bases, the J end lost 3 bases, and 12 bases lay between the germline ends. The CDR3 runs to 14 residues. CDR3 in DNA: TGTGCCAGCAGTTTTGCGGGGATCTTCTACGAGCAGTACTTC. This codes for CASSFAGIFYEQYF.

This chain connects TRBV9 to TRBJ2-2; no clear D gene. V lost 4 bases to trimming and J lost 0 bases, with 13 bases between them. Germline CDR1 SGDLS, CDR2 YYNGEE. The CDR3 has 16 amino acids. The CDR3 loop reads CASSSRLAANTGELFF. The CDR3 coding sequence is TGTGCCAGCAGCTCGCGACTGGCAGCGAACACCGGGGAGCTGTTTTTT.

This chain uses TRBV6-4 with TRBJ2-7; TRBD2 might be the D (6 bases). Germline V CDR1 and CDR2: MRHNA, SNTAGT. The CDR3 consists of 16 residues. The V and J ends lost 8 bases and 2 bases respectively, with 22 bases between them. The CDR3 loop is CASHERASSRTYEQYF. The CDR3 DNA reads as TGTGCCAGCCACGAGCGGGCGAGCTCCCGAACCTACGAGCAGTACTTC.

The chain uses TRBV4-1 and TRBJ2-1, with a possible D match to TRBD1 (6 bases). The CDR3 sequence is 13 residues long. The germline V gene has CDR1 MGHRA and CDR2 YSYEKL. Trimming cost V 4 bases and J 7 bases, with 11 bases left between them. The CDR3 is CASSLQGWNEQFF. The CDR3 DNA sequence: TGCGCCAGCAGCCTACAGGGTTGGAATGAGCAGTTCTTC.

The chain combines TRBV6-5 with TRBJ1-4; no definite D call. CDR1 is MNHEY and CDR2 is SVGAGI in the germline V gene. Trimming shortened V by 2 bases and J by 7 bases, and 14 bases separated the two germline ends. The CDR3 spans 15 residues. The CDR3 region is CASSYRPGLAEKLFF. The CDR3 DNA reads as TGTGCCAGCAGTTACCGTCCGGGGTTGGCTGAAAAACTGTTTTTT.

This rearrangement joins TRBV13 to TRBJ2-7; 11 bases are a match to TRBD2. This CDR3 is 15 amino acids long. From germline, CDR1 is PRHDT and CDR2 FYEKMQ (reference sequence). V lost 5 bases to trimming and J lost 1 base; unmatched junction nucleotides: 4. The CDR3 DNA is TGTGCCAGCAGCACGGGACTAGCGGAGTCCTACGAGCAGTACTTC. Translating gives CASSTGLAESYEQYF.

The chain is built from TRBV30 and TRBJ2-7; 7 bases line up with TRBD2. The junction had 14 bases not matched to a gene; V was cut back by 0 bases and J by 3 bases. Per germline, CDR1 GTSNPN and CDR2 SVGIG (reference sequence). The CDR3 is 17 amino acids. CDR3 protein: CAWSVYAGAKVVYEQYF. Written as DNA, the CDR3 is TGTGCCTGGAGTGTCTACGCGGGAGCCAAGGTCGTCTACGAGCAGTACTTC.

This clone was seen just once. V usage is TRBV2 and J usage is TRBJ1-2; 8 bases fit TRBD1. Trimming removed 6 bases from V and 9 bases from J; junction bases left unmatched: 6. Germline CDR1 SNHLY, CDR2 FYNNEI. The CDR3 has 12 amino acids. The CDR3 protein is CASRGQEHSYTF. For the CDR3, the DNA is TGTGCCAGCAGGGGACAGGAACATAGCTACACCTTC. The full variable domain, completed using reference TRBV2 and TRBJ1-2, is EPEVTQTPSHQVTQMGQEVILRCVPISNHLYFYWYRQILGQKVEFLVSFYNNEISEKSEIFDDQFSVERPDGSNFTLKIRSTKLEDSAMYFCASRGQEHSYTFGSGTRLTVV.

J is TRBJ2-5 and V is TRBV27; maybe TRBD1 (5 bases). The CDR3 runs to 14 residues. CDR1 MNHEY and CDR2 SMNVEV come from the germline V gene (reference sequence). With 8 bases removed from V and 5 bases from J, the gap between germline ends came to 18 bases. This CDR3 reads CASSRGLFAETQYF. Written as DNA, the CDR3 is TGTGCCAGCTCAAGGGGCCTGTTCGCGGAGACCCAGTACTTC.

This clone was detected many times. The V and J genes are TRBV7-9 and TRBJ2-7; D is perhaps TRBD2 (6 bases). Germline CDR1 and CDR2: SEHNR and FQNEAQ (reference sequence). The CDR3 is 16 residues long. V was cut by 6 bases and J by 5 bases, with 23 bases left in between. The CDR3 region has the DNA TGTGCCAGCAGTTTCATTAGCAGGGAGGCTGGCCACGAGCAGTACTTC. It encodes CASSFISREAGHEQYF.